This T cell receptor (beta chain) appears in the sequencing data of a study of Ad26.COV2.S vaccination and SARS-CoV-2 variants. Study details: Intramuscular Ad26.COV2.S at 5x10^10 or 1x10^11 viral particles.

Sequencing used immunoSEQ multiplex PCR; TCRdb keeps in-frame clones, though not all of them. This table holds some 520,000 clones, 87% found once. The CDR3 length is 15 residues. The germline V and J ends were trimmed by 1 base and 8 bases, with 12 bases remaining between them. Germline V lookup: CDR1 LNHNV, CDR2 YYDKDF (reference sequence). As regards this clone: Antigen unknown.

Treatment indicated: around 19 received Ad26.COV2.S at low or high dose, single or two shots; several received placebo; per-sample allocation not given. Day 63 after the first vaccine or placebo injection was the time point for sampling. Regarding the study as a whole: Recipients of vaccine and of placebo showed similar breadth of their non-spike TCR repertoires.

The sequence derives from a person between 18 and 59 years old who received the Ad26.COV2.S COVID-19 vaccine or a placebo. V is TRBV15 and J is TRBJ1-6; D may be TRBD1 (6 bases). This material consisted of peripheral blood, taken in a trial of Ad26.COV2.S vaccine versus placebo. This CDR3 is CATSRVGAPDSPLHF. CDR3 bases: TGTGCCACCAGCAGAGTGGGGGCTCCCGATTCACCCCTCCACTTT.